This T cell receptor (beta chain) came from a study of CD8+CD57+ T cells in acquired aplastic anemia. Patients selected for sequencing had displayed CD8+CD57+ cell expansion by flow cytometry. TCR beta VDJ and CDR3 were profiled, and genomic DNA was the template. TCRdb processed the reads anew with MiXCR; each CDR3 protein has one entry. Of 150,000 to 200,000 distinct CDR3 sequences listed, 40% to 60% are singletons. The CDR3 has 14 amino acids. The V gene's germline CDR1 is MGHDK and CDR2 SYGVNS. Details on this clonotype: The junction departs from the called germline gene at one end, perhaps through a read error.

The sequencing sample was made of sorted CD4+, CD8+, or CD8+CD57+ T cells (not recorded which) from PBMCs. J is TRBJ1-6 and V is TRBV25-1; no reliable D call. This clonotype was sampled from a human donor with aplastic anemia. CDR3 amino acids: CASSELGINSPLHF. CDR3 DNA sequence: TGTGCCAGCAGCGAATTAGGGATCAATTCACCCCTCCACTTT.